This T cell receptor beta chain is from a study of blood T cell repertoires in COVID-19. Profiling relied on immunoSEQ multiplex PCR, and the TCRdb table lists in-frame clones only, not all of them. Of roughly 250,000 clones in the sample, approximately 88% were seen once. The CDR3 length is 16 residues. From germline, CDR1 is LNHDA and CDR2 SQIVND (reference sequence). Trimming removed 6 bases from V and 2 bases from J; junction bases left unmatched: 9. Sequenced sample: PBMCs or T cells enriched from blood (not recorded which). This TCR derives from a woman in her thirties or forties with acute COVID-19. This chain links TRBV19 with TRBJ2-1, with 8 bases matching TRBD2. The CDR3 region is CASSFDSGSPYNEQFF. For the CDR3, the DNA is TGTGCCAGTAGCTTTGACAGCGGGAGCCCCTACAATGAGCAGTTCTTC.